This record concerns one TCR beta chain sequence. The target antigen is unknown. The PCR contained 60 Vbeta and 13 Jbeta primers. Assay: immunoSEQ multiplex PCR; the TCRdb copy retains only in-frame clones and omits some. The sample has approximately 78,000 clones, 50% to 80% seen once; the top ten hold roughly 20%. There are 15 residues in the CDR3. The J segment lost 4 bases and the V segment lost 1 base, leaving 6 bases of the junction unmatched. Germline V gene sequence: CDR1 SGHDN, CDR2 FVKESK. The data stem from a study of cytomegalovirus exposure and HLA in healthy donors. About the study: The study placed about 81% of its 350 to 450 genotyped donors in the Caucasian-associated ancestry cluster. Regarding the study as a whole: Previous analysis showed most TCR beta V segments were productive about 90% or about 30% of the time.

V usage is TRBV14 and J usage is TRBJ2-5; 7 positions match TRBD1. This TCR derives from a man aged 40-49 years in good health and CMV-seropositive. The sequenced material came from PBMCs. The CDR3 DNA is TGTGCCAGCAGCCAAGGACAGGGAGCTGGAGAGACCCAGTACTTC. This translates into CASSQGQGAGETQYF.